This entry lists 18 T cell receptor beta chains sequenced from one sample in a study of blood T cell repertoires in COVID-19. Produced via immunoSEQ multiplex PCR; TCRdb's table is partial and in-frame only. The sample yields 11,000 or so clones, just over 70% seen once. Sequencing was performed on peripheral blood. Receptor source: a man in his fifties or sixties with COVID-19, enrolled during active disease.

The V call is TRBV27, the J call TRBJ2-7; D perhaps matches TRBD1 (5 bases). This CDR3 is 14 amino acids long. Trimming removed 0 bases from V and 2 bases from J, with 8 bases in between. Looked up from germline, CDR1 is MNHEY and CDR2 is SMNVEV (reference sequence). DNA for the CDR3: TGTGCCAGCAGTTTATCGGCAGGGACCTACGAGCAGTACGTC. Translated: CASSLSAGTYEQYV.

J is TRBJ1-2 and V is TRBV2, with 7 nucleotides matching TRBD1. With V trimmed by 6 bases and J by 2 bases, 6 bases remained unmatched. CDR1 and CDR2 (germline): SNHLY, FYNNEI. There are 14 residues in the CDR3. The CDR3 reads CASRGDSDNYGYTF. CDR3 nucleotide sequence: TGTGCCAGCAGAGGGGACAGCGACAACTATGGCTACACCTTC.

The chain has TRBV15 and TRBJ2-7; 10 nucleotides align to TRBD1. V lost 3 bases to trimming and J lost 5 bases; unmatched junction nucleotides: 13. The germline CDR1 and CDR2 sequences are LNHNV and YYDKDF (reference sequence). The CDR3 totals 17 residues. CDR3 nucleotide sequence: TGTGCCACCAGCAGGGGTCCGCCCGGACAGGGGGTCAACGAGCAGTACTTC. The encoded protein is CATSRGPPGQGVNEQYF.

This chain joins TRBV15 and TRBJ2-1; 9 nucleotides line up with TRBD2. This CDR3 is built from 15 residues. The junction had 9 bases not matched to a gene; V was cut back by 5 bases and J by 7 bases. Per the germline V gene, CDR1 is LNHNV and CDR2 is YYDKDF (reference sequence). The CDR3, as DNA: TGTGCCACCAGCGCCGCCCCCGGACTAGCGAATGAGCAGTTCTTC. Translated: CATSAAPGLANEQFF.

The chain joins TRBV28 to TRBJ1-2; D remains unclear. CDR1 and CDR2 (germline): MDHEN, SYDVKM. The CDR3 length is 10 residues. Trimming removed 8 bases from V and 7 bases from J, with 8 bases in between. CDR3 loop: CASLEGGYTF. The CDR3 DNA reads TGTGCCAGCCTCGAGGGTGGCTACACCTTC.

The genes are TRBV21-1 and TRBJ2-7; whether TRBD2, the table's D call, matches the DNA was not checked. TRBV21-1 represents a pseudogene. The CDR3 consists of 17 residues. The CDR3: CASSKGFGGKFDYEQYV. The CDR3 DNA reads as TGTGCCAGCAGCAAGGGGTTCGGGGGTAAATTTGACTACGAGCAGTACGTC.

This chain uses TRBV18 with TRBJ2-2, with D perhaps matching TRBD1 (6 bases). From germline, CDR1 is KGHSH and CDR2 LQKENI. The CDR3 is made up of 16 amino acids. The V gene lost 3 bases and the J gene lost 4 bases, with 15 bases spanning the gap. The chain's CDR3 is CASSPPGHPFTGELFF. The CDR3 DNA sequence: TGTGCCAGCTCACCGCCGGGACACCCATTCACCGGGGAGCTGTTTTTT.

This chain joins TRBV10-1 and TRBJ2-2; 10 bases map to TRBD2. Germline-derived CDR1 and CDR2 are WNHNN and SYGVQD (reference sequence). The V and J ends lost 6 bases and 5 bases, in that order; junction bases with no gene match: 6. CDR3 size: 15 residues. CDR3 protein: CASREASGSTGELFF. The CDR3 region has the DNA TGCGCCAGCAGAGAGGCTAGCGGGAGTACCGGGGAGCTGTTTTTT.

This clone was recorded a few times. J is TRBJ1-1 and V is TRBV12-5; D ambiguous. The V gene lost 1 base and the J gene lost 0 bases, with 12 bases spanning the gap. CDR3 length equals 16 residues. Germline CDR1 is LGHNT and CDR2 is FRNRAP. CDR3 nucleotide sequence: TGTGCTAGTGGTTTGGCGAGGGTAGGCGTGAACACTGAAGCTTTCTTT. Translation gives CASGLARVGVNTEAFF.

This CDR3 reads CASSIPTGTGINYGYTF. CDR3 bases: TGTGCCAGTAGTATCCCCACCGGGACAGGGATAAACTATGGCTACACCTTC. The V gene is TRBV19, the J gene TRBJ1-2, with 9 bases aligning to TRBD1. The CDR3 has 17 residues. Looked up from germline, CDR1 is LNHDA and CDR2 is SQIVND (reference sequence). J lost 2 bases, V lost 3 bases, and 10 bases had no gene match.

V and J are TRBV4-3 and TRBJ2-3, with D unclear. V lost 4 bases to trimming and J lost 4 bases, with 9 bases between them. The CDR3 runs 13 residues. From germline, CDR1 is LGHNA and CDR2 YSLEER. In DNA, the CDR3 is TGCGCCAGCAGCCCTATCCCGCCAGATACGCAGTATTTT. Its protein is CASSPIPPDTQYF.

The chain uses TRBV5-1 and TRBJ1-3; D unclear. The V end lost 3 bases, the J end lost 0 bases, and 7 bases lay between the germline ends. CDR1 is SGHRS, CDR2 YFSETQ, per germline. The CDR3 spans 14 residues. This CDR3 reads CASSSAGSGNTIYF. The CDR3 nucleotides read TGCGCCAGCAGCTCCGCCGGCTCTGGAAACACCATATATTTT.

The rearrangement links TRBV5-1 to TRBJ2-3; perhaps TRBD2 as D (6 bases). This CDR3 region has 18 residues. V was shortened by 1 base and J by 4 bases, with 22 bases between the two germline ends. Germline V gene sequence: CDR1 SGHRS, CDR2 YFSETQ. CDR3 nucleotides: TGCGCCAGCAGCTTGAGTCGCTCTAGCGTTCCGGGGCCAGATACGCAGTATTTT. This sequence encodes CASSLSRSSVPGPDTQYF. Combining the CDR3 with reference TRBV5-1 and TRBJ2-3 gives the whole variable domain KAGVTQTPRYLIKTRGQQVTLSCSPISGHRSVSWYQQTPGQGLQFLFEYFSETQRNKGNFPGRFSGRQFSNSRSEMNVSTLELGDSALYLCASSLSRSSVPGPDTQYFGPGTRLTVL.

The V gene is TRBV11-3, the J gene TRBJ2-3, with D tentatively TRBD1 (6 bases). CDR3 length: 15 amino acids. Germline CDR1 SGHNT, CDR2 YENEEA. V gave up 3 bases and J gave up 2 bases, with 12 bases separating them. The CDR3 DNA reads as TGTGCCAGCAGCTTGAGGGACACTTACACAGATACGCAGTATTTT. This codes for CASSLRDTYTDTQYF.

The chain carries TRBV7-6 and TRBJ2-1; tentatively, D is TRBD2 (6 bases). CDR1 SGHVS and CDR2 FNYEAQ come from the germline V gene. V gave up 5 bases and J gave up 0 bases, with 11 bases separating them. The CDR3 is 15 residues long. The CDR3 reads CASSTTTSSYNEQFF. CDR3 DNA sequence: TGTGCCAGCAGCACAACGACTAGCTCCTACAATGAGCAGTTCTTC.

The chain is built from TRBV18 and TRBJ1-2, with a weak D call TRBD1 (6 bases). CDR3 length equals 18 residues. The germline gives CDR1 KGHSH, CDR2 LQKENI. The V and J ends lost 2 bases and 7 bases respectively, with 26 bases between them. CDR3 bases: TGTGCCAGCTCACCAGCATGGGACAACCTAAATATAGGATCTGGCTACACCTTC. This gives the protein CASSPAWDNLNIGSGYTF.

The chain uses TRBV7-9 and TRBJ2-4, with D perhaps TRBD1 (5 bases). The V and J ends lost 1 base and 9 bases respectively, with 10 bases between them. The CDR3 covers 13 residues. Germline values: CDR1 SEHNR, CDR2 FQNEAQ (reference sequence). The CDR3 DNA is TGTGCCAGCAGCTTAGACCAGGGCGCCATTCAGTACTTC. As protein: CASSLDQGAIQYF.

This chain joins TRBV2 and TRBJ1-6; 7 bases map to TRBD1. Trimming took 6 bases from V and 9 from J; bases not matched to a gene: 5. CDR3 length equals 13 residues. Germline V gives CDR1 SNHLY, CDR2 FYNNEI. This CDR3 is CASRQGTSSPLHF. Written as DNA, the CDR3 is TGTGCCAGCAGACAGGGGACCTCTTCACCCCTCCACTTT.